This TCR beta chain was obtained from a study of blood T cell repertoires in COVID-19. Study background: Acute and convalescent COVID-19 specimens originated in the United States, Italy and Spain. Sources were T cells, B-cell-depleted T cells, or PBMCs; the material itself was cDNA or gDNA.

CDR1 and CDR2 (germline): KGHSH, LQKENI. V gave up 2 bases and J gave up 8 bases; unmatched junction bases: 7. The CDR3 extends over 15 amino acids. Under the authors' procedure: The authors estimated nucleated cell counts from reference gene primer amplification. Using immunoSEQ multiplex PCR, the repertoire was profiled, and TCRdb retains in-frame clones only, with some absent. The V and J calls and clone size are taken from that table; D and trimming were inferred from the DNA. In the table there are some 170,000 clones, around 77% of which are singletons. The chain uses TRBV18 and TRBJ1-4; 8 nucleotides align to TRBD1. The TCR originated in a man aged 65 to 85 with acute or convalescent COVID-19. Sequenced input: peripheral blood. The CDR3 nucleotides read TGTGCCAGCTCACCAGATGGGACAGGAGGCGAAAAACTGTTTTTT. Translation gives CASSPDGTGGEKLFF.